A single sample gave rise to the 16 T cell receptor beta chains below, sequenced in a study of blood T cell repertoires in COVID-19. Profiling relied on immunoSEQ multiplex PCR, and the TCRdb table lists in-frame clones only, not all of them. The sample includes over 200,000 clones, under 85% of them seen just once. The material sequenced was peripheral blood. The origin of the receptors is a woman in her thirties with COVID-19, enrolled during active disease.

The CDR3, as DNA: TGTGCCAGCAGTTTGAACAGTGGCACTGAAGCTTTCTTT. It encodes CASSLNSGTEAFF. This chain uses TRBV12-3 or TRBV12-4 with TRBJ1-1; D uncertain. This CDR3 comprises 13 residues. V was pared by 3 bases and J by 4 bases, with 9 bases between.

A single count supports this clone. The chain joins TRBV6-2 or TRBV6-3 to TRBJ1-5; TRBD1 matches 9 bases. CDR1 is MNHEY, CDR2 SVGEGT, per germline. V gave up 4 bases and J gave up 4 bases; unmatched junction bases: 2. This CDR3 contains 14 residues. The chain's CDR3 is CASSWGQGNQPQHF. The CDR3 DNA follows: TGTGCCAGCAGTTGGGGACAGGGAAATCAGCCCCAGCATTTT.

V and J are TRBV30 and TRBJ1-1, with a weak D call TRBD1 (5 bases). CDR1 is GTSNPN and CDR2 is SVGIG in the germline V gene (reference sequence). The CDR3 covers 14 residues. V gave up 4 bases and J gave up 0 bases, with 12 bases separating them. CDR3 sequence reads: CAWTLAGMNTEAFF. Here the CDR3 DNA reads TGTGCCTGGACCCTTGCAGGGATGAACACTGAAGCTTTCTTT.

The count of this clone is one. The chain carries TRBV7-9 and TRBJ2-3, with 7 bases matching TRBD2. This CDR3 contains 15 residues. CDR1 and CDR2 from the germline V gene are SEHNR and FQNEAQ (reference sequence). The trim removed 8 bases at V and 2 bases at J, leaving 10 bases unmatched. The DNA of the CDR3 is TGTGCCAGCGCACTGGGCGCGGGGGACACAGATACGCAGTATTTT. Protein: CASALGAGDTDTQYF.

The chain employs TRBV7-2 and TRBJ1-1, with TRBD1 matching over 9 bases. The V and J ends lost 5 bases and 5 bases, in that order; junction bases with no gene match: 3. The CDR3 loop spans 13 amino acids. Germline V lookup: CDR1 SGHTA, CDR2 FQGNSA. This CDR3 is CASSVDRGTEAFF. DNA for the CDR3: TGTGCCAGCAGCGTAGACAGGGGGACTGAAGCTTTCTTT.

The chain links TRBV29-1 to TRBJ1-5; possibly TRBD1 for D (5 bases). Germline values: CDR1 SQVTM, CDR2 ANQGSEA. The CDR3 is 12 amino acids. V was clipped by 4 bases and J by 6 bases, with 10 bases between them. For the CDR3, the DNA is TGCAGCGTTGGCGGAGGGACTCAGCCCCAGCATTTT. Its translation is CSVGGGTQPQHF.

V usage is TRBV9 and J usage is TRBJ2-7, with 11 bases identical to TRBD2. Germline trimming cut 2 bases from V and 6 bases from J; bases unmatched to any gene: 4. The CDR3 runs to 14 residues. The V gene's germline CDR1 is SGDLS and CDR2 YYNGEE. The CDR3 nucleotides are TGTGCCAGCAGCGTCGGGACTAGCGGTGGCGAGCAGTACTTC. It specifies CASSVGTSGGEQYF.

The chain is built from TRBV11-2 and TRBJ1-1; a weak D match, TRBD1 (6 bases). The V end lost 2 bases, the J end lost 5 bases, and 9 bases lay between the germline ends. This CDR3 has 13 residues. Germline V gives CDR1 SGHAT, CDR2 FQNNGV. CDR3 coding DNA: TGTGCCAGCAGCTTACAGGGGCAAACTGAAGCTTTCTTT. Translating gives CASSLQGQTEAFF.

This clone came up a few times. The V gene is TRBV5-4, the J gene TRBJ2-3; unclear D gene. The V end was cut by 1 base, the J end by 1 base, with 4 bases between. The CDR3 is 13 amino acids. CDR1 and CDR2 from the germline V gene are SGHNT and YYREEE (reference sequence). In DNA form, the CDR3 reads TGTGCCAGCAGCTTGTCTGGCACAGATACGCAGTATTTT. Encoded protein: CASSLSGTDTQYF.

The chain carries TRBV3-1 (or the pseudogene TRBV3-2) and TRBJ2-3; 7 bases line up with TRBD2. The junction had 6 bases not matched to a gene; V was cut back by 0 bases and J by 3 bases. CDR3 length: 16 amino acids. CDR1 and CDR2 from the germline V gene are LGHDT and YNNKEL (reference sequence). CDR3 amino acids: CASSQDFREATDTQYF. The CDR3 nucleotides are TGTGCCAGCAGCCAAGACTTCCGGGAGGCGACAGATACGCAGTATTTT.

V and J are TRBV2 and TRBJ1-4, with 8 nucleotides matching TRBD1. The CDR3 contains 14 residues. Germline CDR1 SNHLY, CDR2 FYNNEI. J was trimmed by 2 bases and V by 5 bases; bases with no gene match: 1. CDR3 amino acids: CASSRTGTNEKLFF. CDR3 DNA: TGTGCCAGCAGTCGGACAGGGACTAATGAAAAACTGTTTTTT.

This chain connects TRBV12-5 to TRBJ1-2; the D gene is possibly TRBD1 (5 bases). This CDR3 region has 15 residues. Germline V gives CDR1 LGHNT, CDR2 FRNRAP. With 0 bases removed from V and 6 bases from J, the gap between germline ends came to 14 bases. CDR3 nucleotide sequence: TGTGCTAGTGGTTTGGTAAGGGCGGGGACCCATGGCTACACCTTC. The encoded protein is CASGLVRAGTHGYTF.

The rearrangement uses TRBV18 and TRBJ1-2; 8 positions match TRBD1. The V gene's germline CDR1 is KGHSH and CDR2 LQKENI. The trim removed 4 bases at V and 4 bases at J, leaving 8 bases unmatched. There are 15 residues in the CDR3. CDR3 nucleotides: TGTGCCAGCTCACAAACAGGGACAGGTAGCTATGGCTACACCTTC. Amino acids: CASSQTGTGSYGYTF.

The CDR3 protein is CASSQGASYEQYF. For the CDR3, the DNA is TGTGCCAGCAGCCAGGGGGCCTCCTACGAGCAGTACTTC. The J gene is TRBJ2-7, the V gene TRBV6-5, with 8 bases aligning to TRBD1. Germline assignment: CDR1 MNHEY and CDR2 SVGAGI. V gave up 6 bases and J gave up 0 bases; unmatched junction bases: 1. The CDR3 is 13 amino acids.

The chain is built from TRBV6-6 and TRBJ2-3; 10 bases are a match to TRBD1. This CDR3 has 16 amino acids. Germline lookup yields CDR1 MNHNY and CDR2 SVGAGI (reference sequence). Trimming at V came to 5 bases and at J to 6 bases, leaving 11 bases not matched to a gene. The CDR3 DNA follows: TGTGCCAGCAGTCGACAGGGGGCCGCTTTAAGGGATACGCAGTATTTT. Its translation: CASSRQGAALRDTQYF.

J is TRBJ2-1 and V is TRBV7-4, with 7 bases lining up with TRBD1. V shed 5 bases and J 0 bases; nucleotides not matched to a gene: 10. Germline assignment: CDR1 SGHVT and CDR2 SQSDAQ. This CDR3 has 17 amino acids. The CDR3 coding sequence is TGTGCCAGCAGCCGTCCATGGGACAGATGCTCCTACAATGAGCAGTTCTTC. Protein product: CASSRPWDRCSYNEQFF.